A single sample gave rise to the 14 T cell receptor beta chains below, sequenced in a study of T cells after yellow fever vaccination. TCRdb passed the 5' RACE reads through MiXCR, listing each CDR3 protein once. Of just under 600,000 distinct CDR3 sequences in the sample, around an eighth are singletons; the top ten hold roughly an eighth. Source: PBMCs, taken on the day of the yellow fever booster vaccination. Receptors were obtained from a man younger than 40 who received the YFV17D yellow fever vaccine.

This clonotype was detected only a few times. The rearrangement uses TRBV10-3 and TRBJ2-5; 8 positions match TRBD1. The V gene end was trimmed by 0 bases and the J gene end by 4 bases; junction bases not matched to a gene: 7. This CDR3 comprises 16 residues. Germline V gives CDR1 ENHRY, CDR2 SYGVKD. DNA of the CDR3: TGTGCCATCAGTGAGTCCGCAGGGGGCGCGTTAGAGACCCAGTACTTC. Encoded protein: CAISESAGGALETQYF.

V gene TRBV28 combines with J gene TRBJ2-7, with TRBD2 as a possible D gene (5 bases). Germline loops: CDR1 MDHEN, CDR2 SYDVKM. This CDR3 has 13 residues. V lost 2 bases to trimming and J lost 6 bases, with 11 bases between them. In DNA, the CDR3 is TGTGCCAGCAGTTTAGGAGGTCGGCCCGAGCAGTACTTC. It codes for CASSLGGRPEQYF.

This clonotype has a handful of counts. The J gene is TRBJ2-3, the V gene TRBV12-3 or TRBV12-4; 7 bases are shared with TRBD2. CDR3 length: 16 amino acids. With V trimmed by 6 bases and J by 3 bases, 12 bases remained unmatched. The CDR3 spells CASSFGTPGGTDTQYF. Written as DNA, the CDR3 is TGTGCCAGCAGCTTCGGGACTCCGGGGGGAACAGATACGCAGTATTTT.

Concerning this clonotype itself: Given a much more abundant clone one base away, this may be a read error. A read error is likely, as this CDR3 ends without the conserved phenylalanine or tryptophan. This chain connects TRBV7-2 to TRBJ2-3; TRBD2 aligns across 13 bases. Germline V CDR1 and CDR2: SGHTA, FQGNSA. This CDR3 is 16 amino acids long. V shed 5 bases, J shed 4 bases, and the junction held 6 bases outside the gene matches. In nucleotides, the CDR3 is TGTGCCAGCAGCCCAGGACTAGCGGGAGCCCCAGATACGCAGTATTCT. The encoded protein is CASSPGLAGAPDTQYS.

This chain joins TRBV20-1 and TRBJ2-2, with a possible D match to TRBD1 (6 bases). This CDR3 region has 14 residues. Germline V lookup: CDR1 DFQATT, CDR2 SNEGSKA (reference sequence). V gave up 5 bases and J gave up 5 bases, with 15 bases separating them. In DNA, the CDR3 is TGCAGTGCTCCACAACAGGGTTGGACCGGGGAGCTGTTTTTT. This codes for CSAPQQGWTGELFF.

This clonotype was recorded a few times. The CDR3 loop reads CASSEGIVGSPLHF. CDR3 coding DNA: TGCGCCAGCAGCGAGGGTATAGTAGGCTCACCCCTCCACTTT. The V call is TRBV10-2, the J call TRBJ1-6; unclear D gene. Trimming removed 6 bases from V and 10 bases from J, with 16 bases in between. CDR3 length equals 14 residues. The germline gives CDR1 WSHSY, CDR2 SAAADI.

The chain combines TRBV18 with TRBJ2-3; 8 bases are shared with TRBD2. V was clipped by 6 bases and J by 4 bases; unmatched bases: 6. CDR1 and CDR2 (germline): KGHSH, LQKENI. This CDR3 is built from 14 residues. DNA of the CDR3: TGTGCCAGCTCGCCCCGGGAGGGGGCAGATACGCAGTATTTT. Its translation: CASSPREGADTQYF.

This clonotype was picked up a small number of times. The CDR3: CASSFPGGVNEQFF. CDR3 sequence (DNA): TGTGCCAGCAGCTTCCCGGGAGGGGTCAATGAGCAGTTCTTC. V gene TRBV7-9 combines with J gene TRBJ2-1; 8 bases agree with TRBD2. CDR3 length: 14 amino acids. Germline loops: CDR1 SEHNR, CDR2 FQNEAQ (reference sequence). After removal of 3 bases from V and 6 bases from J, the junction contained 4 bases not matched to a gene.

V gene TRBV7-6 combines with J gene TRBJ2-3; no clear D gene. This CDR3 contains 15 residues. Germline assignment: CDR1 SGHVS and CDR2 FNYEAQ. Deletions cut 6 bases from V and 6 bases from J, with 19 bases between. CDR3 nucleotide sequence: TGTGCCAGCAGTAGATTAGGTGTCCCCGGGGATACGCAGTATTTT. This codes for CASSRLGVPGDTQYF.

A few counts support this clonotype. This chain joins TRBV5-1 and TRBJ2-3; 8 positions agree with TRBD2. Per the germline V gene, CDR1 is SGHRS and CDR2 is YFSETQ. CDR3 size: 15 residues. With 0 bases clipped from V and 2 bases from J, the junction kept 2 bases outside the gene matches. The CDR3 DNA is TGCGCCAGCAGCTTGGTTAGCGGGACCACAGATACGCAGTATTTT. This codes for CASSLVSGTTDTQYF.

This clonotype showed up just a few times. V is TRBV10-3 and J is TRBJ1-2; 7 bases are shared with TRBD1. CDR3 length: 16 residues. CDR1 and CDR2 from the germline V gene are ENHRY and SYGVKD. J was trimmed by 2 bases and V by 0 bases; bases with no gene match: 6. CDR3 region: CAISESGGTDNYGYTF. CDR3 bases: TGTGCCATCAGTGAGTCTGGGGGGACAGACAACTATGGCTACACCTTC.

The chain is built from TRBV4-1 and TRBJ2-2, with D maybe TRBD1 (5 bases). V lost 6 bases and J 4 bases, leaving 9 bases between the germline ends. Germline CDR1 MGHRA, CDR2 YSYEKL. This CDR3 is built from 13 residues. CDR3 bases: TGCGCCAGCAGACAACAGGCCACCGGGGAGCTGTTTTTT. This sequence encodes CASRQQATGELFF.

This clonotype was seen more than once but under ten times. The rearrangement uses TRBV5-1 and TRBJ1-5; TRBD1 might be the D (5 bases). CDR3 length: 13 residues. Germline CDR1 and CDR2: SGHRS and YFSETQ. The V end lost 7 bases, the J end lost 3 bases, and 11 bases lay between the germline ends. In nucleotides, the CDR3 is TGCGCCAGCGCACAGGAGGTCAATCAGCCCCAGCATTTT. Its translation is CASAQEVNQPQHF.

This clonotype was picked up a small number of times. The chain has TRBV20-1 and TRBJ1-5, with 9 bases matching TRBD1. The CDR3 is made up of 14 amino acids. Germline V gene sequence: CDR1 DFQATT, CDR2 SNEGSKA (reference sequence). The trim removed 6 bases at V and 2 bases at J, leaving 5 bases unmatched. CDR3 region: CSAEQGAGNQPQHF. For the CDR3, the DNA is TGCAGTGCCGAACAGGGGGCAGGCAATCAGCCCCAGCATTTT.